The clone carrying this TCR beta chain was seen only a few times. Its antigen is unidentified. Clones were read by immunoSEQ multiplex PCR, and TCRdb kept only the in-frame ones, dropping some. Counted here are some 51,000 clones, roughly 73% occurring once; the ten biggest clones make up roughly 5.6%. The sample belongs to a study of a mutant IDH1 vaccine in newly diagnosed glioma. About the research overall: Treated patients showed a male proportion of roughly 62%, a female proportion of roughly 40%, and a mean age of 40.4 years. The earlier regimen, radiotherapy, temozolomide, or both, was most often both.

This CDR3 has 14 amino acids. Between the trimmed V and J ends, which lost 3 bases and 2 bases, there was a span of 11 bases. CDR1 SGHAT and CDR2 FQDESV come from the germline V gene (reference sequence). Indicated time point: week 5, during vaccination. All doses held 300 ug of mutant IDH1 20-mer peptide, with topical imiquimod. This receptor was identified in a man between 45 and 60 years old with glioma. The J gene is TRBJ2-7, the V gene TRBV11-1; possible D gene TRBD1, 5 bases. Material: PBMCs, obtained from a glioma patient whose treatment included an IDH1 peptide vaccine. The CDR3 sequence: CASSFRQSAYEQYF. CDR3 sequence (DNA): TGTGCCAGCAGCTTTCGACAGAGCGCCTACGAGCAGTACTTC. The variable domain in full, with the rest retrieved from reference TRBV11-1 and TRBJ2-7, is EAEVAQSPRYKITEKSQAVAFWCDPISGHATLYWYRQILGQGPELLVQFQDESVVDDSQLPKDRFSAERLKGVDSTLKIQPAELGDSAMYLCASSFRQSAYEQYFGPGTRLTVT.